Presented here are 20 T cell receptor beta chains from one specimen sequenced in a study of T cell responses to AZD1222 COVID-19 vaccine. Sequenced by immunoSEQ multiplex PCR; TCRdb stores in-frame clones only, minus some. Of 110,000 or so clones in the sample, approximately 87% were seen once. This specimen consisted of peripheral blood, obtained on day 0 of AZD1222 vaccination. These receptors were taken from an adult in good health.

The rearrangement links TRBV13 to TRBJ2-5; 8 bases agree with TRBD1. The germline V gene encodes CDR1 PRHDT and CDR2 FYEKMQ (reference sequence). The CDR3 loop spans 18 amino acids. The trim removed 2 bases at V and 7 bases at J, leaving 18 bases unmatched. CDR3 sequence reads: CASSLRQGAPPLGGTQYF. The CDR3 DNA reads as TGTGCCAGCAGCTTAAGGCAGGGGGCGCCGCCTCTTGGGGGGACCCAGTACTTC. The full variable domain, rest sourced from reference TRBV13 and TRBJ2-5, is AAGVIQSPRHLIKEKRETATLKCYPIPRHDTVYWYQQGPGQDPQFLISFYEKMQSDKGSIPDRFSAQQFSDYHSELNMSSLELGDSALYFCASSLRQGAPPLGGTQYFGPGTRLLVL.

This clone appeared once. CDR3 region: CASSLGGSTGELFF. CDR3 in DNA: TGTGCCAGCAGTTTAGGCGGGAGCACCGGGGAGCTGTTTTTT. This chain links TRBV27 with TRBJ1-3; TRBD2 aligns across 7 bases. TRBJ2-2 explains the end of the DNA better; the J call may be wrong. The CDR3 runs 14 residues. Germline assignment: CDR1 MNHEY and CDR2 SMNVEV (reference sequence).

The chain uses TRBV19 and TRBJ2-1; D is unclear. From germline, CDR1 is LNHDA and CDR2 SQIVND (reference sequence). The CDR3 extends over 15 amino acids. V lost 3 bases and J lost 3, with 12 bases in between. CDR3 DNA sequence: TGTGCCAGTAGTATTACGCGGTTAAACTACAATGAGCAGTTCTTC. Its translation is CASSITRLNYNEQFF.

The chain has TRBV5-1 and TRBJ2-5; TRBD2 matches 10 bases. Germline V CDR1 and CDR2: SGHRS, YFSETQ. The CDR3 spans 16 residues. V gave up 4 bases and J gave up 4 bases; unmatched junction bases: 10. The CDR3 loop reads CASSLGTSARGETQYF. The CDR3 bases are TGCGCCAGCAGCCTGGGGACTAGCGCGAGAGGAGAGACCCAGTACTTC.

The chain combines TRBV7-2 with TRBJ2-2; tentatively, D is TRBD1 (5 bases). V was clipped by 1 base and J by 3 bases, with 9 bases between them. The CDR3 contains 15 residues. The V gene's germline CDR1 is SGHTA and CDR2 FQGNSA. CDR3 amino acids: CASSLVRGYTGELFF. Written as DNA, the CDR3 is TGTGCCAGCAGCTTAGTAAGGGGCTACACCGGGGAGCTGTTTTTT.

The rearrangement links TRBV28 to TRBJ1-2; 7 bases align to TRBD1. Trimming cost V 4 bases and J 5 bases; bases outside gene matches: 7. The germline CDR1 and CDR2 sequences are MDHEN and SYDVKM. The CDR3 is 14 amino acids. Written as DNA, the CDR3 is TGTGCCAGCAGTTCCTACAACAGGGGATATGGCTACACCTTC. This sequence encodes CASSSYNRGYGYTF.

A few counts support this clone. V is TRBV5-1 and J is TRBJ1-1; no firm D call. The CDR3 contains 13 residues. V lost 1 base, J lost 3 bases, and 7 bases lay in between. CDR1 and CDR2 from the germline V gene are SGHRS and YFSETQ. The CDR3 sequence is CASSLRRDTEAFF. In DNA form, the CDR3 reads TGCGCCAGCAGCTTGAGAAGGGACACTGAAGCTTTCTTT.

J is TRBJ1-1 and V is TRBV5-4; 8 bases agree with TRBD1. CDR1 SGHNT and CDR2 YYREEE come from the germline V gene (reference sequence). The V and J ends lost 4 bases and 1 base, in that order; junction bases with no gene match: 6. This CDR3 region has 15 residues. The CDR3 protein is CASSSRQGSNTEAFF. As DNA, the CDR3 is TGTGCCAGCAGCAGTAGACAGGGGTCGAACACTGAAGCTTTCTTT.

The J gene is TRBJ2-1, the V gene TRBV28; D is perhaps TRBD2 (5 bases). The CDR3 length is 12 residues. The V end was cut by 2 bases, the J end by 10 bases, with 9 bases between. Germline values: CDR1 MDHEN, CDR2 SYDVKM. Here the CDR3 reads CASSLDYREQFF. The CDR3 DNA follows: TGTGCCAGCAGTTTAGACTATCGGGAGCAGTTCTTC.

CDR3 region: CASSSPIRELETQYF. For the CDR3, the DNA is TGTGCCAGCAGCTCCCCGATCCGGGAGCTGGAGACCCAGTACTTC. The chain links TRBV7-2 to TRBJ2-5; maybe TRBD2 (6 bases). There are 15 residues in the CDR3. V lost 4 bases and J lost 5, with 17 bases in between. Germline CDR1 SGHTA, CDR2 FQGNSA.

The rearrangement uses TRBV6-1 and TRBJ1-3; perhaps TRBD1 as D (6 bases). This CDR3 contains 17 residues. The germline CDR1 and CDR2 sequences are MNHNS and SASEGT. Trimming left V 2 bases short and J 0 bases short, with 14 bases between. CDR3: CASSEKRLQGSGNTIYF. In nucleotides, the CDR3 is TGTGCCAGCAGTGAAAAGCGCCTACAGGGCTCTGGAAACACCATATATTTT.

J is TRBJ2-1 and V is TRBV9, with TRBD2 matching over 10 bases. The CDR3 is 16 amino acids. Per germline, CDR1 SGDLS and CDR2 YYNGEE. V lost 2 bases, J lost 0 bases, and 2 bases stayed unmatched. CDR3 protein: CASSVSSGGSYNEQFF. As DNA, the CDR3 is TGTGCCAGCAGCGTCTCTAGCGGGGGCTCCTACAATGAGCAGTTCTTC.

In this sample, this clone turned up once. CDR3 sequence reads: CASSNSGGVEYNEQFF. CDR3 sequence (DNA): TGTGCCAGCAGCAATAGCGGGGGGGTGGAGTACAATGAGCAGTTCTTC. The chain joins TRBV14 to TRBJ2-1; 11 nucleotides align to TRBD2. CDR3 length: 16 residues. With V trimmed by 5 bases and J by 4 bases, 7 bases remained unmatched. Germline values: CDR1 SGHDN, CDR2 FVKESK.

This sequence joins TRBV28 and TRBJ1-2; the match to TRBD1 covers 11 bases. CDR3 length: 20 residues. Looked up from germline, CDR1 is MDHEN and CDR2 is SYDVKM. Trimming took 5 bases from V and 4 from J; bases not matched to a gene: 21. In nucleotides, the CDR3 is TGTGCCAGCAGTGCCCAGGACCCCGGGACAGGGGGAAACTGGGGCTATGGCTACACCTTC. Protein product: CASSAQDPGTGGNWGYGYTF.

There are a few counts of this clone. J is TRBJ1-1 and V is TRBV7-9, with D unclear. Between the trimmed V and J ends, which lost 5 bases and 6 bases, there was a span of 19 bases. Germline-derived CDR1 and CDR2 are SEHNR and FQNEAQ (reference sequence). The CDR3 is 15 residues long. CDR3 sequence (DNA): TGTGCCAGCAGCCAAAAAATAAGGTTAGACCCTGAAGCTTTCTTT. The encoded protein is CASSQKIRLDPEAFF.

The chain couples TRBV5-1 to TRBJ1-1; 8 positions agree with TRBD1. The ends lost 4 bases at V and 6 bases at J; junction bases unmatched: 14. CDR1 SGHRS and CDR2 YFSETQ come from the germline V gene. This CDR3 has 16 residues. The CDR3 spells CASSHSSQGATAEAFF. As DNA, the CDR3 is TGCGCCAGCAGCCACTCGTCGCAGGGGGCGACGGCTGAAGCTTTCTTT.

The chain combines TRBV28 with TRBJ1-3; no firm D call. Germline CDR1 MDHEN, CDR2 SYDVKM. The CDR3 extends over 14 amino acids. Between the trimmed V and J ends, which lost 4 bases and 3 bases, there was a span of 10 bases. This chain's CDR3 is CASSSLTYGNTIYF. CDR3 coding DNA: TGTGCCAGCAGTTCCCTGACCTATGGAAACACCATATATTTT. Full variable domain (remainder filled in from reference TRBV28 and TRBJ1-3): DVKVTQSSRYLVKRTGEKVFLECVQDMDHENMFWYRQDPGLGLRLIYFSYDVKMKEKGDIPEGYSVSREKKERFSLILESASTNQTSMYLCASSSLTYGNTIYFGEGSWLTVV.

The CDR3 sequence: CASSQVSGGSGEQYF. In DNA form, the CDR3 reads TGTGCCAGCAGCCAAGTATCCGGGGGATCCGGGGAGCAGTACTTC. This sequence joins TRBV3-1 (or the pseudogene TRBV3-2) and TRBJ2-7, with TRBD2 as a possible D gene (6 bases). The V gene lost 1 base and the J gene lost 7 bases, with 17 bases spanning the gap. CDR3 length: 15 residues. Germline V gives CDR1 LGHDT, CDR2 YNNKEL (reference sequence).

The gene calls are TRBV7-9 and TRBJ1-3, with no clear D. Trimming took 5 bases from V and 4 from J, leaving 6 bases between them. Germline CDR1 SEHNR, CDR2 FQNEAQ (reference sequence). CDR3 length: 12 amino acids. The CDR3 nucleotides read TGTGCCAGCAGCCCTAGCGGAAACACCATATATTTT. It is translated as CASSPSGNTIYF.

The chain uses TRBV28 and TRBJ1-5, with TRBD1 matching over 8 bases. Germline CDR1 is MDHEN and CDR2 is SYDVKM. The CDR3 extends over 15 amino acids. Trimming removed 6 bases from V and 6 bases from J; junction bases left unmatched: 10. CDR3 region: CASSPGQAASQPQHF. CDR3 nucleotides: TGTGCCAGCAGCCCGGGACAGGCGGCGTCTCAGCCCCAGCATTTT.